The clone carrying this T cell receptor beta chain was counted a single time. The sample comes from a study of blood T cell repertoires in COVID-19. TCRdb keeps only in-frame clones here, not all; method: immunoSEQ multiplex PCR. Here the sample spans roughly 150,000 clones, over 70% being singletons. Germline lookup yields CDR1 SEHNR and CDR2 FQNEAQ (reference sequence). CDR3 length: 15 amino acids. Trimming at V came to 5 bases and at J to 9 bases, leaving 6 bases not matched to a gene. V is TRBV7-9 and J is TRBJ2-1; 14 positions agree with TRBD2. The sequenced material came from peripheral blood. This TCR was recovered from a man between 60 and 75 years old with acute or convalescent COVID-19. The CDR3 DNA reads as TGTGCCAGCAGCCGGACTAGCGGGAGGTTTGGTGAGCAGTTCTTC. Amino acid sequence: CASSRTSGRFGEQFF.